The TCR beta chain under discussion was sequenced for a study of blood T cell repertoires in COVID-19. About the research overall: Sources were T cells, B-cell-depleted T cells, or PBMCs; the material itself was cDNA or gDNA.

The V gene lost 4 bases and the J gene lost 3 bases, with 21 bases spanning the gap. Germline lookup yields CDR1 SGHRS and CDR2 YFSETQ. The CDR3 runs to 17 residues. Study processing details: Amplification from reference gene primers served as the basis for estimated nucleated cell counts. Here immunoSEQ multiplex PCR was the method, and the copy in TCRdb shows in-frame clones only, minus some. V, J and clone size derive from that table, while D and trimming were established from the DNA sequence. The sample consists of some 22,000 clones, approximately 80% of them appearing once. The chain couples TRBV5-1 to TRBJ2-3; D remains ambiguous. The sample taken for sequencing was peripheral blood. The sequence came from a man older than 75 with active or convalescent COVID-19. CDR3 in DNA: TGCGCCAGCAGCCCGCGTTTGGTTCTAGGTTTGACAGATACGCAGTATTTT. Encoded protein: CASSPRLVLGLTDTQYF.